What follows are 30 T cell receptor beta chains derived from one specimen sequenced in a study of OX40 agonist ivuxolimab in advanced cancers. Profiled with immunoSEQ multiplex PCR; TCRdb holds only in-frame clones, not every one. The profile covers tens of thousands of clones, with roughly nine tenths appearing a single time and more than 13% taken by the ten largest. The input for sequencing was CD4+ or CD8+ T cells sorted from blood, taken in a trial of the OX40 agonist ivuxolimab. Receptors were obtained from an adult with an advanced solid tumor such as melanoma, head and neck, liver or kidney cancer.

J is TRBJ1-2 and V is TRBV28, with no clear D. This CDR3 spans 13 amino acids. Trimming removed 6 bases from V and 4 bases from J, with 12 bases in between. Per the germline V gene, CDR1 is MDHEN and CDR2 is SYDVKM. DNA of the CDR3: TGTGCCAGCAGCCGGGTCGACCGCTATGGCTACACCTTC. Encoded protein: CASSRVDRYGYTF.

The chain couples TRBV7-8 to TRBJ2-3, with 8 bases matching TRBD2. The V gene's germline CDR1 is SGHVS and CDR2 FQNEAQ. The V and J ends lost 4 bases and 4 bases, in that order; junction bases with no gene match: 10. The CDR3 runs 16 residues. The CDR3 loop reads CASSSRGAGDADTQYF. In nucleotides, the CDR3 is TGTGCCAGCAGCTCCCGAGGAGCGGGAGACGCAGATACGCAGTATTTT.

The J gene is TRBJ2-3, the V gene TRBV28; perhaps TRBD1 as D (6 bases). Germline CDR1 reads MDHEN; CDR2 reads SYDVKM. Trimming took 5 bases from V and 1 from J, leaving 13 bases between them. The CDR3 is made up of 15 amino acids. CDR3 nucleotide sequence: TGTGCCAGCAGTGTTCCACGGACAGGCACAGATACGCAGTATTTT. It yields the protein CASSVPRTGTDTQYF.

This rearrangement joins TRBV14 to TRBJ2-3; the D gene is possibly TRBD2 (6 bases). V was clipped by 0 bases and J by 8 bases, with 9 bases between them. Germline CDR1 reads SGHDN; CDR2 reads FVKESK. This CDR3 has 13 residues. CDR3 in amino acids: CASSQEHGGTQYF. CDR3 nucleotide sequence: TGTGCCAGCAGCCAAGAACACGGGGGTACGCAGTATTTT.

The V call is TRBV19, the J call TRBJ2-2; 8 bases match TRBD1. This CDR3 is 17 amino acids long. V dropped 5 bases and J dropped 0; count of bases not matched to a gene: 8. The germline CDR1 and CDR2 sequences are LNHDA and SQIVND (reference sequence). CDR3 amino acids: CASSRQGASSNTGELFF. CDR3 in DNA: TGTGCCAGTAGTCGGCAGGGGGCAAGTTCGAACACCGGGGAGCTGTTTTTT. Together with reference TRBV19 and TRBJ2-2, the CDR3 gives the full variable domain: DGGITQSPKYLFRKEGQNVTLSCEQNLNHDAMYWYRQDPGQGLRLIYYSQIVNDFQKGDIAEGYSVSREKKESFPLTVTSAQKNPTAFYLCASSRQGASSNTGELFFGEGSRLTVL.

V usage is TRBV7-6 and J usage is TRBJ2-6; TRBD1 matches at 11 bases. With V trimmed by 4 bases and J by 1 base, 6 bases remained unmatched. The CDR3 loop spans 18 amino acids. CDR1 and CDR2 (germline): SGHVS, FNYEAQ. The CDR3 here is CASSWRTGGNSGANVLTF. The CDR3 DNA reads TGTGCCAGCAGCTGGCGGACAGGGGGCAATTCTGGGGCCAACGTCCTGACTTTC. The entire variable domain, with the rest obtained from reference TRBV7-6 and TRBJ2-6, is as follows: GAGVSQSPRYKVTKRGQDVALRCDPISGHVSLYWYRQALGQGPEFLTYFNYEAQQDKSGLPNDRFSAERPEGSISTLTIQRTEQRDSAMYRCASSWRTGGNSGANVLTFGAGSRLTVL.

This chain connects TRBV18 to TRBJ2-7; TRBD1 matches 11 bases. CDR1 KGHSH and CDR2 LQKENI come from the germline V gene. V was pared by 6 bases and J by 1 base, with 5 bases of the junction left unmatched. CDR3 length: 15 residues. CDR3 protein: CASSLGQGGSYEQYF. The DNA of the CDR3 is TGTGCCAGCTCGCTGGGACAGGGGGGATCCTACGAGCAGTACTTC.

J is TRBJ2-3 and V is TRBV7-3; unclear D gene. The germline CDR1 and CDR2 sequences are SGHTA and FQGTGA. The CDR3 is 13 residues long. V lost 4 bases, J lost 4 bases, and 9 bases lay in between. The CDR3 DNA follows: TGTGCCAGCAGCTACGACCGGGCAGATACGCAGTATTTT. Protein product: CASSYDRADTQYF.

CDR3 in amino acids: CASTRESWNEQFF. The CDR3 DNA reads TGTGCCAGCACCCGGGAGTCGTGGAATGAGCAGTTCTTC. The V call is TRBV5-6, the J call TRBJ2-1; D is perhaps TRBD2 (6 bases). CDR1 is SGHDT and CDR2 is YYEEEE in the germline V gene. This CDR3 spans 13 amino acids. Trimming removed 6 bases from V and 7 bases from J, with 14 bases in between.

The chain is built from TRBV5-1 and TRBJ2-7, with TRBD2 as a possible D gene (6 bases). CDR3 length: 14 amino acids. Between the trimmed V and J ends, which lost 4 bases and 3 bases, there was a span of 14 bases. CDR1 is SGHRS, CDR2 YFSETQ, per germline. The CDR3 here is CASSPIGGNYEQYF. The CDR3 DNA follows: TGCGCCAGCAGCCCGATAGGAGGGAACTACGAGCAGTACTTC. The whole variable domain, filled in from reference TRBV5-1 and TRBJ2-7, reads KAGVTQTPRYLIKTRGQQVTLSCSPISGHRSVSWYQQTPGQGLQFLFEYFSETQRNKGNFPGRFSGRQFSNSRSEMNVSTLELGDSALYLCASSPIGGNYEQYFGPGTRLTVT.

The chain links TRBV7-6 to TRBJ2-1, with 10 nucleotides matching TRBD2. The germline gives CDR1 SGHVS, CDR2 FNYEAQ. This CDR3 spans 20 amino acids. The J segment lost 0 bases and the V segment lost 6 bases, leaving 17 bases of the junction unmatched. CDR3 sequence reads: CASSNAGTVSSGSSYNEQFF. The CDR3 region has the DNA TGTGCCAGCAGTAACGCCGGGACAGTTTCTAGCGGGAGCTCCTACAATGAGCAGTTCTTC.

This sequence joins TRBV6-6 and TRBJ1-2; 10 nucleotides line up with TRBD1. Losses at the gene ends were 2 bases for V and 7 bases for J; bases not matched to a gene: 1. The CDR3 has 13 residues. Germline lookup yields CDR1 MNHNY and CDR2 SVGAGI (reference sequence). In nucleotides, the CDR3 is TGTGCCAGCAGTTACGACAGGGGGCTTGGCTACACCTTC. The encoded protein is CASSYDRGLGYTF.

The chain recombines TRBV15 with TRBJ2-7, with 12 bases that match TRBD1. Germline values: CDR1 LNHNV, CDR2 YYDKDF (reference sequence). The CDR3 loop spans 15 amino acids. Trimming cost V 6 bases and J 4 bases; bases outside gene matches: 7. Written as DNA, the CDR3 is TGTGCCACCAGAAGCCCGGGACAGGGGGCTTACGAGCAGTACTTC. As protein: CATRSPGQGAYEQYF.

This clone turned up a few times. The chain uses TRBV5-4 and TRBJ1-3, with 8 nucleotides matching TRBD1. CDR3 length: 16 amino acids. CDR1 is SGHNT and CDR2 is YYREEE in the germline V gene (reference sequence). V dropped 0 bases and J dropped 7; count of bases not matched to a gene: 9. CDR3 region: CASSLVGQGARNTIYF. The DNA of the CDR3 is TGTGCCAGCAGCTTGGTCGGTCAGGGGGCGCGGAACACCATATATTTT.

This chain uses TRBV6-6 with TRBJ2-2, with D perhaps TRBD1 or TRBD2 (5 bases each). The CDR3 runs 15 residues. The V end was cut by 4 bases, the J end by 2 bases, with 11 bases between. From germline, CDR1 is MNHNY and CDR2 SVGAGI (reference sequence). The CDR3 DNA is TGTGCCAGCAGTTTGCAGGGACCCAACACCGGGGAGCTGTTTTTT. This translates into CASSLQGPNTGELFF.

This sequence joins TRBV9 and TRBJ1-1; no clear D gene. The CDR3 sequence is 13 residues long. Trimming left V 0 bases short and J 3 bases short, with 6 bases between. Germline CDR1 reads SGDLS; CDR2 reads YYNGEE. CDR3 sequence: CASSVGSDTEAFF. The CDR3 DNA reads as TGTGCCAGCAGCGTAGGGTCGGACACTGAAGCTTTCTTT.

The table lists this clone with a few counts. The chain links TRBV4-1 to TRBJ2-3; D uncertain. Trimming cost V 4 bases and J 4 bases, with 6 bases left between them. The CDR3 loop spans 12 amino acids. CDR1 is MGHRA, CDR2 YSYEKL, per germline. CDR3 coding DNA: TGCGCCAGCAGCCCCGGGTCAGATACGCAGTATTTT. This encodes CASSPGSDTQYF.

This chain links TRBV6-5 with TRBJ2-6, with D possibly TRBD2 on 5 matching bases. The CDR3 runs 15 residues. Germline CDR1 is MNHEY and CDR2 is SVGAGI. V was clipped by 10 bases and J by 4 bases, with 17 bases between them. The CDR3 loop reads CATRAEGSGANVLTF. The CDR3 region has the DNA TGTGCCACAAGGGCCGAGGGTTCCGGGGCCAACGTCCTGACTTTC.

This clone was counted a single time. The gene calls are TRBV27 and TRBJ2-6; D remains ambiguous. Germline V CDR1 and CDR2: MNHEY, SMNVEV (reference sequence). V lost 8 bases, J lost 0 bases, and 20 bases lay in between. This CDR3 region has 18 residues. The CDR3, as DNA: TGTGCCAGCCGTACCCGGGCGGCTGGCCCCTCTGGGGCCAACGTCCTGACTTTC. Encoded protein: CASRTRAAGPSGANVLTF.

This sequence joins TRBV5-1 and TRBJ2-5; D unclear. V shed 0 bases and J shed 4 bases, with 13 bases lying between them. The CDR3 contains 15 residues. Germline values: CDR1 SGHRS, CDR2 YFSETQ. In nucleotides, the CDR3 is TGCGCCAGCAGCTTGGCGACAAGTCAAGCAGAGACCCAGTACTTC. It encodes CASSLATSQAETQYF. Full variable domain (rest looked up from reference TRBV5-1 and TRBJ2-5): KAGVTQTPRYLIKTRGQQVTLSCSPISGHRSVSWYQQTPGQGLQFLFEYFSETQRNKGNFPGRFSGRQFSNSRSEMNVSTLELGDSALYLCASSLATSQAETQYFGPGTRLLVL.

Here the CDR3 reads CASSPGRTGNEKLFF. In nucleotides, the CDR3 is TGTGCCAGCAGCCCGGGACGTACGGGAAATGAAAAACTGTTTTTT. The chain links TRBV11-2 to TRBJ1-4, with D perhaps matching TRBD1 (5 bases). CDR1 SGHAT and CDR2 FQNNGV come from the germline V gene. The CDR3 covers 15 residues. V was pared by 5 bases and J by 5 bases, with 15 bases between.

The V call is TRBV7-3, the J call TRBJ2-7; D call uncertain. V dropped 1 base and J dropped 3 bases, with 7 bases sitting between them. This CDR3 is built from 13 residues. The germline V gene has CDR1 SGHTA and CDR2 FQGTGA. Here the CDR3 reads CASSLIPNYEQYF. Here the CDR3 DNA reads TGTGCCAGCAGCTTAATACCAAACTACGAGCAGTACTTC.

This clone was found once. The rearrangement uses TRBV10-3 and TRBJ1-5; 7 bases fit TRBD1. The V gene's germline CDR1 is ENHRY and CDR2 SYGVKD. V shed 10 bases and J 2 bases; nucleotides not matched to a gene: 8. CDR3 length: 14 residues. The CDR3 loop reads CATKGARGNQPQHF. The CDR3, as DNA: TGTGCCACCAAGGGGGCGAGGGGCAATCAGCCCCAGCATTTT.

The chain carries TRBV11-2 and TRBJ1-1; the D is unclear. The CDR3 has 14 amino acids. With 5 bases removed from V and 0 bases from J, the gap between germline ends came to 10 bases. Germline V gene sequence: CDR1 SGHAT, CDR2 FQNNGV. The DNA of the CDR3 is TGTGCCAGCAGCCAGGACGGGTTGAACACTGAAGCTTTCTTT. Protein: CASSQDGLNTEAFF. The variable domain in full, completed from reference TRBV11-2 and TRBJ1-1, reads EAGVAQSPRYKIIEKRQSVAFWCNPISGHATLYWYQQILGQGPKLLIQFQNNGVVDDSQLPKDRFSAERLKGVDSTLKIQPAKLEDSAVYLCASSQDGLNTEAFFGQGTRLTVV.

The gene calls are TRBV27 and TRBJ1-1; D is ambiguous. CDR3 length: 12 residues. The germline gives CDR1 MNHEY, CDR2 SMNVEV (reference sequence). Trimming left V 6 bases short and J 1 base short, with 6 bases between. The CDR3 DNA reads TGTGCCAGCAGGGCGACGAACACTGAAGCTTTCTTT. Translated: CASRATNTEAFF.

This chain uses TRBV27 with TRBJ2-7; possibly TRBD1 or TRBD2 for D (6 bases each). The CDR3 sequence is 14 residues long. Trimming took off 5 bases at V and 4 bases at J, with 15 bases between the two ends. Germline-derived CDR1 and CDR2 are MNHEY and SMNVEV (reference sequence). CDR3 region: CASSRRQGRYEQYF. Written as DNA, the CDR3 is TGTGCCAGCAGTCGCCGGCAGGGGAGGTACGAGCAGTACTTC.

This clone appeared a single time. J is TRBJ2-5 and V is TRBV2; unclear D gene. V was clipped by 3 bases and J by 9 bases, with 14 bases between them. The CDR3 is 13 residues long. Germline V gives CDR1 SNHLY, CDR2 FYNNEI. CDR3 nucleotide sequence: TGTGCCAGCAGTGAGCCAGCCTCCTCATCCCAGTACTTC. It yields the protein CASSEPASSSQYF.

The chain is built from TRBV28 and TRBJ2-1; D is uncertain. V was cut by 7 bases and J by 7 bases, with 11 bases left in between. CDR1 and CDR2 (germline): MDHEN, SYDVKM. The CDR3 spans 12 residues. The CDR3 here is CASISSTNEQFF. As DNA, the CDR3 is TGTGCCAGCATAAGTTCGACTAATGAGCAGTTCTTC.

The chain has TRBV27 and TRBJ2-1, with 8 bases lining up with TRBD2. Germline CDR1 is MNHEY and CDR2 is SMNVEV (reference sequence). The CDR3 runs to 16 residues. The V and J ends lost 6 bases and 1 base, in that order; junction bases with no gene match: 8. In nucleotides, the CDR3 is TGTGCCAGCAGACAACCGGGAGGGCCTTCCTACAATGAGCAGTTCTTC. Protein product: CASRQPGGPSYNEQFF.

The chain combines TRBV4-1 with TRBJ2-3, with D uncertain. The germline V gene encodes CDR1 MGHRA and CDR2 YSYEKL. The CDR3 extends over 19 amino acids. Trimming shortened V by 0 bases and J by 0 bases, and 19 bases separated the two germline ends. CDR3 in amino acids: CASSQDRERMGSSTDTQYF. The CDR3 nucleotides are TGCGCCAGCAGCCAAGACAGAGAACGTATGGGTTCTAGCACAGATACGCAGTATTTT.